Listed here are 26 T cell receptor beta chains from one sample, sequenced in a study of T cell responses to AZD1222 COVID-19 vaccine. TCRdb's table, derived via immunoSEQ multiplex PCR, lists solely in-frame clones and lacks some. Among roughly 150,000 clones listed, 85% to 90% were seen once. The source was peripheral blood, collected 28 days after the second AZD1222 dose. These receptors were obtained from an adult who received the AZD1222 COVID-19 vaccine.

The gene calls are TRBV29-1 and TRBJ1-2; D gene uncertain. Trimming cost V 1 base and J 8 bases, with 5 bases left between them. Germline-derived CDR1 and CDR2 are SQVTM and ANQGSEA. The CDR3 consists of 10 residues. The chain's CDR3 is CSVEVGGYTF. For the CDR3, the DNA is TGCAGCGTTGAAGTAGGCGGCTACACCTTC.

The V gene is TRBV28, the J gene TRBJ2-4; no clear D. In germline, CDR1 is MDHEN, CDR2 SYDVKM. V dropped 6 bases and J dropped 0 bases, with 9 bases sitting between them. This CDR3 comprises 14 residues. The CDR3 DNA reads TGTGCCAGCAGCCAAACGGCAGCCAAAAACATTCAGTACTTC. Translation gives CASSQTAAKNIQYF.

The chain joins TRBV25-1 to TRBJ1-4; D is possibly TRBD1 (6 bases). CDR1 and CDR2 from the germline V gene are MGHDK and SYGVNS. Trimming took off 0 bases at V and 1 base at J, with 9 bases between the two ends. The CDR3 is made up of 16 amino acids. CDR3 sequence reads: CASSEYPRGTNEKLFF. The CDR3 coding sequence is TGTGCCAGCAGTGAATACCCCAGGGGAACTAATGAAAAACTGTTTTTT.

The rearrangement joins TRBV7-6 to TRBJ2-3; a weak D match, TRBD2 (6 bases). Looked up from germline, CDR1 is SGHVS and CDR2 is FNYEAQ. This CDR3 region has 16 residues. Trimming left V 5 bases short and J 3 bases short, with 18 bases between. CDR3 coding DNA: TGTGCCAGCAGCACCCCCATGGGCAGCGGGACAGATACGCAGTATTTT. Its translation is CASSTPMGSGTDTQYF.

The rearrangement joins TRBV5-5 to TRBJ2-7; tentative D call: TRBD1 (5 bases). The CDR3 has 15 residues. Deletions cut 2 bases from V and 2 bases from J, with 14 bases between. The germline V gene encodes CDR1 SGHKS and CDR2 YYEKEE (reference sequence). CDR3 sequence reads: CASSFGPGRTYEQYF. CDR3 sequence (DNA): TGTGCCAGCAGCTTCGGCCCAGGGCGAACCTACGAGCAGTACTTC.

The chain has TRBV11-1 and TRBJ2-7; 8 bases match TRBD1. Trimming removed 6 bases from V and 7 bases from J; junction bases left unmatched: 8. The CDR3 runs 13 residues. The germline V gene has CDR1 SGHAT and CDR2 FQDESV (reference sequence). Here the CDR3 reads CASSQYRGEEQYF. The CDR3 DNA follows: TGTGCCAGCAGTCAATACAGGGGGGAAGAGCAGTACTTC.

The rearrangement links TRBV2 to TRBJ2-2, with D possibly called TRBD1 or TRBD2 (5 bases each). The CDR3 length is 13 residues. Germline V gene data show CDR1 as SNHLY and CDR2 as FYNNEI. Trimming left V 4 bases short and J 4 bases short, with 7 bases between. CDR3 DNA sequence: TGTGCCAGCAGTGTGGGGGTCACCGGGGAGCTGTTTTTT. Translated, it gives CASSVGVTGELFF.

The J gene is TRBJ2-1, the V gene TRBV30, with D perhaps matching TRBD2 (5 bases). This CDR3 contains 14 residues. Trimming left V 2 bases short and J 5 bases short, with 13 bases between. Germline CDR1 and CDR2: GTSNPN and SVGIG (reference sequence). CDR3 protein: CAWSWRVADNEQFF. CDR3 DNA sequence: TGTGCCTGGAGTTGGCGGGTCGCCGACAATGAGCAGTTCTTC. The whole variable domain, remainder taken from reference TRBV30 and TRBJ2-1, is SQTIHQWPATLVQPVGSPLSLECTVEGTSNPNLYWYRQAAGRGLQLLFYSVGIGQISSEVPQNLSASRPQDRQFILSSKKLLLSDSGFYLCAWSWRVADNEQFFGPGTRLTVL.

The chain employs TRBV5-3 and TRBJ2-7, with 7 bases fitting TRBD2. TRBV5-3 is labeled an ORF, and its function is uncertain. V was pared by 4 bases and J by 0 bases, with 1 base of the junction left unmatched. This CDR3 contains 13 residues. The CDR3 region has the DNA TGTGCCAGAAGCAAGCGGGACTCCTACGAGCAGTACTTC. It specifies CARSKRDSYEQYF.

This clone was seen only a few times. The chain carries TRBV4-3 and TRBJ1-2; D possibly corresponds to TRBD1 (5 bases). Trimming removed 2 bases from V and 7 bases from J, with 14 bases in between. This CDR3 contains 14 residues. Germline CDR1 and CDR2: LGHNA and YSLEER. The CDR3 DNA follows: TGCGCCAGCAGCCAACAGGGTATGATAGGTGGCTACACCTTC. Amino acids: CASSQQGMIGGYTF.

The V call is TRBV28, the J call TRBJ1-1; 8 bases match TRBD1. The V gene end was trimmed by 8 bases and the J gene end by 8 bases; junction bases not matched to a gene: 10. From germline, CDR1 is MDHEN and CDR2 SYDVKM. The CDR3 runs to 13 residues. The CDR3 is CASLGQGRTEAFF. The CDR3 bases are TGTGCCAGCCTCGGACAGGGACGTACCGAAGCTTTCTTT.

The V gene is TRBV6-5, the J gene TRBJ1-4; no clear D gene. The germline gives CDR1 MNHEY, CDR2 SVGAGI. The CDR3 has 15 amino acids. Trimming took off 6 bases at V and 3 bases at J, with 14 bases between the two ends. The CDR3 DNA is TGTGCCAGCAGGCCGGGAGGACGGTCTAATGAAAAACTGTTTTTT. Its translation: CASRPGGRSNEKLFF.

The rearrangement joins TRBV6-1 to TRBJ1-1; D might be TRBD1 (6 bases). There are 15 residues in the CDR3. The V gene's germline CDR1 is MNHNS and CDR2 SASEGT. V dropped 2 bases and J dropped 1 base, with 11 bases sitting between them. CDR3 sequence: CASSELRQANTEAFF. The DNA for the CDR3 is TGTGCCAGCAGTGAATTGCGACAGGCGAACACTGAAGCTTTCTTT.

This clone was observed a single time. The genes are TRBV10-3 and TRBJ1-2; no clear D. CDR1 and CDR2 (germline): ENHRY, SYGVKD. The CDR3 loop spans 13 amino acids. V gave up 7 bases and J gave up 2 bases, with 11 bases separating them. The CDR3 protein is CAITSTLNYGYTF. The CDR3 nucleotides are TGTGCCATCACCTCGACACTGAACTATGGCTACACCTTC.

The rearrangement joins TRBV15 to TRBJ1-3; D unclear. Germline CDR1 reads LNHNV; CDR2 reads YYDKDF (reference sequence). CDR3 size: 14 residues. V dropped 6 bases and J dropped 2 bases, with 11 bases sitting between them. The CDR3: CATSEPYTGNTIYF. In nucleotides, the CDR3 is TGTGCCACCAGTGAGCCTTATACTGGAAACACCATATATTTT.

V and J are TRBV14 and TRBJ1-2, with D unclear. The V gene lost 2 bases and the J gene lost 5 bases, with 15 bases spanning the gap. Per the germline V gene, CDR1 is SGHDN and CDR2 is FVKESK. The length of the CDR3 is 15 residues. As DNA, the CDR3 is TGTGCCAGCAGCCAACAACCAACCGGGAATTATGGCTACACCTTC. This gives the protein CASSQQPTGNYGYTF.

The chain employs TRBV21-1 and TRBJ2-7; the DNA was not used to check the table's D call, TRBD1. TRBV21-1 has pseudogene status. The CDR3 contains 14 residues. CDR3 nucleotides: TGTGCCAGCAGCAAAGCCCTCAGTTCCTACGAGCAGTACTTC. This sequence encodes CASSKALSSYEQYF.

This chain links TRBV28 with TRBJ2-1; D not certain. Trimming removed 0 bases from V and 12 bases from J, with 9 bases in between. Germline V gene sequence: CDR1 MDHEN, CDR2 SYDVKM. This CDR3 contains 12 residues. CDR3: CASSLWPDGQFF. The CDR3 DNA reads TGTGCCAGCAGTTTATGGCCCGATGGGCAGTTCTTC.

The chain links TRBV28 to TRBJ2-7; TRBD2 agrees at 7 bases. Germline V lookup: CDR1 MDHEN, CDR2 SYDVKM. J gave up 5 bases and V 3 bases, and 19 bases lay outside the gene matches. The CDR3 is 18 amino acids. The CDR3 nucleotides read TGTGCCAGCAGTTTCGGCGGCGGGGGTATAAGAAGAAGGAACGAGCAGTACTTC. Protein product: CASSFGGGGIRRRNEQYF.

The sample holds a few counts of this clone. The chain has TRBV3-1 (or the pseudogene TRBV3-2) and TRBJ1-1, with a weak D call TRBD1 (5 bases). This CDR3 has 14 residues. Germline loops: CDR1 LGHDT, CDR2 YNNKEL (reference sequence). V was shortened by 4 bases and J by 3 bases, with 12 bases between the two germline ends. In DNA, the CDR3 is TGTGCCAGCAGCCGAACAGGACCGGACACTGAAGCTTTCTTT. This gives the protein CASSRTGPDTEAFF.

The chain is built from TRBV5-1 and TRBJ2-7, with TRBD1 matching over 9 bases. The length of the CDR3 is 15 residues. J gave up 2 bases and V 0 bases, and 3 bases lay outside the gene matches. Germline CDR1 is SGHRS and CDR2 is YFSETQ. The CDR3 reads CASSLAGTGTYEQYF. The CDR3 DNA reads as TGCGCCAGCAGCTTGGCCGGGACAGGGACCTACGAGCAGTACTTC.

The chain is built from TRBV3-1 (or the pseudogene TRBV3-2) and TRBJ2-7; possible D gene TRBD2, 5 bases. The CDR3 has 15 residues. V dropped 7 bases and J dropped 3 bases, with 19 bases sitting between them. Germline loops: CDR1 LGHDT, CDR2 YNNKEL (reference sequence). Written as DNA, the CDR3 is TGTGCCAGCACCTCCGAGGGATTAGGAGTCTACGAGCAGTACTTC. This codes for CASTSEGLGVYEQYF.

The chain uses TRBV2 and TRBJ1-1; 7 nucleotides align to TRBD1. The V and J ends lost 2 bases and 1 base, in that order; junction bases with no gene match: 1. The CDR3 covers 14 residues. The V gene's germline CDR1 is SNHLY and CDR2 FYNNEI. The CDR3 is CASSEWTGNTEAFF. CDR3 bases: TGTGCCAGCAGTGAATGGACAGGGAACACTGAAGCTTTCTTT.

The genes are TRBV6-5 and TRBJ1-4, with D possibly TRBD1 on 5 matching bases. V lost 10 bases and J lost 4, with 16 bases in between. Germline values: CDR1 MNHEY, CDR2 SVGAGI. The CDR3 runs to 14 residues. Written as DNA, the CDR3 is TGTGCCATACTAACCGGGACGCGTAATGAAAAACTGTTTTTT. As protein: CAILTGTRNEKLFF.

The V and J genes are TRBV24-1 and TRBJ2-7; 13 nucleotides match TRBD2. The V gene's germline CDR1 is KGHDR and CDR2 SFDVKD. With 3 bases clipped from V and 4 bases from J, the junction kept 20 bases outside the gene matches. The CDR3 contains 21 residues. CDR3 in amino acids: CATSDLGTARGLAGIEYEQYF. The CDR3 DNA sequence: TGTGCCACCAGTGATCTCGGGACTGCCCGGGGACTAGCGGGAATTGAATACGAGCAGTACTTC.

This chain uses TRBV14 with TRBJ2-1; D is unclear. There are 15 residues in the CDR3. V was clipped by 4 bases and J by 2 bases, with 12 bases between them. Germline CDR1 is SGHDN and CDR2 is FVKESK. The CDR3 sequence is CASSPWRSTYNEQFF. In DNA form, the CDR3 reads TGTGCCAGCAGCCCATGGCGGTCCACCTACAATGAGCAGTTCTTC.